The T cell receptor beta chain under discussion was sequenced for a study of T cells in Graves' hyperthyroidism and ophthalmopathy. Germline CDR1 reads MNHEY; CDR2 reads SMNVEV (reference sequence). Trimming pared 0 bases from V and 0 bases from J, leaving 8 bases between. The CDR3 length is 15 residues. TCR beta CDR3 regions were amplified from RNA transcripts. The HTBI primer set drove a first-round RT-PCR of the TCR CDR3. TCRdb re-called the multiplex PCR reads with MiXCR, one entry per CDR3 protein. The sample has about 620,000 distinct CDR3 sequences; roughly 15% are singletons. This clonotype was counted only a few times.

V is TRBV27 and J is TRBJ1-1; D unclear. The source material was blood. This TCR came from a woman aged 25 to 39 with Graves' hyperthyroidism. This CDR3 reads CASSLSPGLNTEAFF. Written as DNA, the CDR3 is TGTGCCAGCAGTTTATCTCCGGGTTTGAACACTGAAGCTTTCTTT.